This T cell receptor beta chain was recorded in a study of human T cells and chemical hapten exposure. The study, taken as a whole, reports: With regard to DPC sensitization, TCRs above 1 in 1000 frequency did not change.

This clonotype was found a few times. Its specificity is unknown. For the library, individual cDNA molecules each received unique molecular identifiers. TCRdb re-called the 5' RACE reads with MiXCR, one entry per CDR3 protein. The sample lists 65,000 to 90,000 distinct CDR3 sequences; about 16% were seen once. Trimming shortened V by 2 bases and J by 2 bases, and 15 bases separated the two germline ends. This CDR3 contains 16 residues. Germline V gene sequence: CDR1 SGHDN, CDR2 FVKESK. Whole blood, unfractionated, served as the material for total RNA extraction. This chain links TRBV14 with TRBJ1-1; TRBD1 might be the D (6 bases). The clonotype comes from a female donor in good health. The CDR3 sequence is CASSQQGGVANTEAFF. The CDR3 DNA reads TGTGCCAGCAGCCAACAAGGGGGGGTTGCTAACACTGAAGCTTTCTTT.